The TCR beta chain under discussion was sequenced for a study of siplizumab effects on memory and regulatory T cells. Study-level findings and limits: Memory cells seemed less diverse than naive T cells, which seemed major alloresponse contributors. Suppressive capability of dividing Tregs from siplizumab cultures went unverified.

Coculturing at 37°C lasted five to seven days for the mixed lymphocyte reaction cells. CFSE marked responder PBMCs and Violet Dye marked stimulator PBMCs, which were mixed 1:1. CDR1 is MDHEN, CDR2 SYDVKM, per germline. Trimming cost V 10 bases and J 4 bases, with 16 bases left between them. The CDR3 has 13 residues. Of note for this clone: Antigen specificity is unknown.

The assay was immunoSEQ multiplex PCR, and TCRdb's table has in-frame clones only and misses some. The sample has roughly 7,000 clones, approximately 40% seen once. This chain joins TRBV28 and TRBJ1-1; D remains unclear. The material sequenced was CFSE-low (dividing) CD8+ T cells sorted from an allogeneic mixed lymphocyte reaction. The origin of this receptor is a human donor in good health; the cells came from an allogeneic mixed lymphocyte reaction. The CDR3 region is CATGRLGRTEAFF. DNA of the CDR3: TGTGCCACCGGACGGCTTGGACGCACTGAAGCTTTCTTT.